This T cell receptor beta chain is from a study of chemoradiotherapy in HPV16-positive cancers. Overall study: Functional T-cell assays on two HPV16-positive patients' cells defined candidate HPV-specific clones and common TCR motifs. Study results and limitations: For HPV16-positive patients, expanding HPV-responsive T cells associated with longer recurrence-free survival. Functional assays defining HPV-specific T cells used only a couple of HPV16-positive patients. Candidate HPV-specific clones and E7-related TCR motifs grew in tumor during treatment.

Trimming cost V 7 bases and J 0 bases, with 15 bases left between them. The CDR3 is 15 amino acids. Germline values: CDR1 SNHLY, CDR2 FYNNEI. Concerning this clone itself: The antigen remains undetermined.

Some clones are missing from TCRdb's copy, which holds only in-frame ones; the method was immunoSEQ multiplex PCR. Among around 1,900 clones listed, roughly 90% were seen once. The rearrangement uses TRBV2 and TRBJ1-1; D may be TRBD1 (6 bases). The sequence derives from a human donor with HPV-associated anogenital cancer. Specimen: tumor tissue, collected from a patient who underwent chemoradiotherapy. In DNA form, the CDR3 reads TGTGCCAGCACCCGGGGGCGGGGGATGAACACTGAAGCTTTCTTT. Translated, it gives CASTRGRGMNTEAFF.